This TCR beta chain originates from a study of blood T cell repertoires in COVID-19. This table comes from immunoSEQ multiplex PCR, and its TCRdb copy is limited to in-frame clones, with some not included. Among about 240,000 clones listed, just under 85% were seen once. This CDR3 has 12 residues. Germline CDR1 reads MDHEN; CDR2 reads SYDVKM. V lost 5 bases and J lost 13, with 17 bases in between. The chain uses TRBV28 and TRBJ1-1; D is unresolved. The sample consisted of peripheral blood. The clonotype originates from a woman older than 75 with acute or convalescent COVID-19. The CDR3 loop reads CASSPLHSFGFF. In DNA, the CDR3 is TGTGCCAGCAGTCCCTTGCATAGTTTCGGTTTCTTT.